The present T cell receptor beta chain was sequenced within a study of a mutant IDH1 vaccine in newly diagnosed glioma. Overall study: Beginning 4-6 weeks after radiotherapy alone, or with temozolomide cycles, vaccination took place. Week 35 held visit V12, while week 47 held visit V13.

The time point is: week 47, end of study. Alongside topical imiquimod, each dose of vaccine comprised 300 ug of mutant IDH1 20-mer peptide. On this clone itself: What it binds is not known.

CDR3 length: 16 amino acids. Trimming cost V 2 bases and J 7 bases, with 18 bases left between them. Germline V gene sequence: CDR1 SEHNR, CDR2 FQNEAQ (reference sequence). Using immunoSEQ multiplex PCR, the repertoire was profiled, and TCRdb retains in-frame clones only, with some absent. The sample contains 30,000 to 40,000 clones, about nine tenths of which appear only once. The study's findings and limits: Any relationship between pseudoprogression and changes in top peripheral T cell clonotypes seemed absent.

This rearrangement joins TRBV7-9 to TRBJ2-1; D might be TRBD1 or TRBD2, each matching 6 bases. The sample was PBMCs, taken from a glioma patient whose treatment included an IDH1 peptide vaccine. The origin of this receptor is a woman in her thirties or forties with glioma. CDR3 amino acids: CASSLYGTGGRNEQFF. CDR3 nucleotides: TGTGCCAGCAGCTTATACGGGACCGGGGGCCGGAATGAGCAGTTCTTC.